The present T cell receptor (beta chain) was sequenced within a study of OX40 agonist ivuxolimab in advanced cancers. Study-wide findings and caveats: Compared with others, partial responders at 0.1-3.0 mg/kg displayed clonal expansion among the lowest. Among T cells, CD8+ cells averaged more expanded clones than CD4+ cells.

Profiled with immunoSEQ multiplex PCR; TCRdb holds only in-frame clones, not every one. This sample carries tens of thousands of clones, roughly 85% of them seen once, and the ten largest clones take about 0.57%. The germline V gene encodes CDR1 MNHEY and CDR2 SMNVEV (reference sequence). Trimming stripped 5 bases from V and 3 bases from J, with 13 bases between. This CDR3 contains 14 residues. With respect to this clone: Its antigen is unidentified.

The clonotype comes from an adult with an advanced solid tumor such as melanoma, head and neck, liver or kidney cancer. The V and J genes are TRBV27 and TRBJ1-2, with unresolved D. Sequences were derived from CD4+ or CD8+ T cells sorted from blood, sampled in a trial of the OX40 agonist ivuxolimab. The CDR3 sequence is CASSLSRADYGYTF. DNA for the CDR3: TGTGCCAGCAGTCTAAGTCGGGCTGACTATGGCTACACCTTC.